The clone carrying this TCR beta chain was seen a few times. The sample comes from a study of sequential checkpoint blockade in melanoma. At the level of the study: About two dozen patients had tumor biopsies before treatment and at week 13.

Treatment in this sample: randomized to nivolumab then ipilimumab (arm A) or the reverse (arm B). TCRdb keeps only in-frame clones here, not all; method: immunoSEQ multiplex PCR. Among roughly 720 clones listed, less than 25% were seen once. The sequences come from tumor tissue (inferred from file names), collected from a patient given nivolumab and ipilimumab in sequence. The receptor comes from a human donor with melanoma.

This chain's CDR3 is CASSPPGGIETQYF. CDR3 sequence (DNA): TGTGCCAGTAGTCCCCCGGGGGGGATAGAGACCCAGTACTTC. V and J are TRBV19 and TRBJ2-5; 8 bases are a match to TRBD2. The CDR3 is 14 residues long. V dropped 5 bases and J dropped 4; count of bases not matched to a gene: 6. CDR1 and CDR2 (germline): LNHDA, SQIVND (reference sequence).